Shown below are 32 T cell receptor beta chains from a single sample sequenced in a study of technical replicates of blood from a handful of donors. Some clones are missing from TCRdb's copy, which holds only in-frame ones; the method was immunoSEQ multiplex PCR. Of some 70,000 clones listed, less than 98% are singletons. Sequencing used T cells isolated from PBMCs. These receptors all stem from a human donor in good health.

This chain uses TRBV30 with TRBJ1-1, with TRBD1 identical over 8 bases. CDR3 length: 15 amino acids. Germline loops: CDR1 GTSNPN, CDR2 SVGIG (reference sequence). Unmatched junction bases numbered 15, after V lost 5 bases and J lost 7 bases. The CDR3 region has the DNA TGTGCCTGGGGGACGGGACAGGTTAATTCGGGTGAAGCTTTCTTT. It is translated as CAWGTGQVNSGEAFF.

In DNA form, the CDR3 reads TGTGCCAGCAGTTTACTAGCGGGAGTGCGGGAGCAGTACTTC. Encoded protein: CASSLLAGVREQYF. V and J are TRBV2 and TRBJ2-7, with 11 bases fitting TRBD2. The CDR3 runs 14 residues. CDR1 and CDR2 from the germline V gene are SNHLY and FYNNEI. J was trimmed by 7 bases and V by 5 bases; bases with no gene match: 7.

This chain uses TRBV6-5 with TRBJ2-3; 12 nucleotides line up with TRBD2. The trim removed 7 bases at V and 5 bases at J, leaving 1 base unmatched. The CDR3 has 13 residues. The V gene's germline CDR1 is MNHEY and CDR2 SVGAGI. This CDR3 reads CASTLAGGDTQYF. The DNA for the CDR3 is TGTGCCAGCACACTAGCGGGAGGAGATACGCAGTATTTT.

The V call is TRBV19, the J call TRBJ2-7; no clear D. The V end was cut by 1 base, the J end by 2 bases, with 9 bases between. Germline V lookup: CDR1 LNHDA, CDR2 SQIVND (reference sequence). CDR3 length equals 14 residues. Here the CDR3 reads CASSIVLAAYEQYF. For the CDR3, the DNA is TGTGCCAGTAGTATAGTCCTGGCAGCCTACGAGCAGTACTTC.

This chain connects TRBV28 to TRBJ1-4; 7 bases fit TRBD1. With 2 bases clipped from V and 8 bases from J, the junction kept 5 bases outside the gene matches. Looked up from germline, CDR1 is MDHEN and CDR2 is SYDVKM. This CDR3 is built from 14 residues. CDR3 region: CASSLVGGEEKLFF. CDR3 in DNA: TGTGCCAGCAGTTTAGTAGGGGGCGAAGAAAAACTGTTTTTT.

The chain joins TRBV27 to TRBJ2-7; D perhaps matches TRBD2 (6 bases). Germline-derived CDR1 and CDR2 are MNHEY and SMNVEV (reference sequence). V lost 7 bases to trimming and J lost 4 bases, with 14 bases between them. The CDR3 has 13 residues. CDR3 coding DNA: TGTGCCAGCAACAGCGTAAGCGGGTACGAGCAGTACTTC. It yields the protein CASNSVSGYEQYF.

The chain couples TRBV5-4 to TRBJ2-1; the match to TRBD2 covers 8 bases. The CDR3 is 16 residues long. V gave up 1 base and J gave up 0 bases; unmatched junction bases: 3. Germline V gene sequence: CDR1 SGHNT, CDR2 YYREEE (reference sequence). CDR3 region: CASSLRSGSSYNEQFF. In DNA form, the CDR3 reads TGTGCCAGCAGCTTGAGGAGCGGGAGCTCCTACAATGAGCAGTTCTTC.

This clone was seen only a few times. DNA for the CDR3: TGTGCCAGCAGACATATCAGGGGGCAAGAGACCCAGTACTTC. As protein: CASRHIRGQETQYF. The rearrangement uses TRBV7-8 and TRBJ2-5; 7 nucleotides agree with TRBD1. Looked up from germline, CDR1 is SGHVS and CDR2 is FQNEAQ. With V trimmed by 6 bases and J by 2 bases, 6 bases remained unmatched. The CDR3 runs to 14 residues.

The chain combines TRBV28 with TRBJ1-3; D is undetermined. The germline V gene has CDR1 MDHEN and CDR2 SYDVKM. This CDR3 spans 15 amino acids. Trimming removed 7 bases at V and 0 bases at J, with 13 bases between. The CDR3 region has the DNA TGTGCCAGCAACGAGCGAACCTACTCTGGAAACACCATATATTTT. It translates to CASNERTYSGNTIYF.

The chain carries TRBV10-2 and TRBJ1-5; 8 bases are shared with TRBD1. The CDR3 consists of 14 residues. Unmatched junction bases numbered 3, after V lost 4 bases and J lost 4 bases. In germline, CDR1 is WSHSY, CDR2 SAAADI. The CDR3 region is CASSGTGPNQPQHF. The CDR3 DNA reads as TGCGCCAGCAGTGGGACAGGGCCAAATCAGCCCCAGCATTTT.

The CDR3 here is CASSPRQAATNEKLFF. CDR3 DNA sequence: TGTGCCAGCTCACCACGTCAGGCCGCAACTAATGAAAAACTGTTTTTT. This chain uses TRBV18 with TRBJ1-4; D gene uncertain. Germline-derived CDR1 and CDR2 are KGHSH and LQKENI. This CDR3 spans 16 amino acids. Trimming removed 1 base at V and 0 bases at J, with 9 bases between.

This chain links TRBV4-3 with TRBJ1-1; unclear D gene. V dropped 1 base and J dropped 8 bases, with 17 bases sitting between them. Germline loops: CDR1 LGHNA, CDR2 YSLEER. The CDR3 spans 15 residues. The CDR3: CASSQGREILTEAFF. CDR3 nucleotides: TGCGCCAGCAGCCAAGGGAGGGAGATATTGACAGAAGCTTTCTTT.

The rearrangement joins TRBV6-1 to TRBJ1-1; 12 nucleotides match TRBD1. V was pared by 11 bases and J by 0 bases, with 7 bases of the junction left unmatched. The length of the CDR3 is 15 residues. CDR1 and CDR2 (germline): MNHNS, SASEGT. The CDR3: CAWGDRGHLNTEAFF. Written as DNA, the CDR3 is TGTGCCTGGGGGGACAGGGGGCATTTGAACACTGAAGCTTTCTTT.

As concerns this clone: Other nucleotide sequences from this sample produce the same CDR3. The rearrangement uses TRBV5-1 and TRBJ1-1; D not resolved. The germline CDR1 and CDR2 sequences are SGHRS and YFSETQ. Trimming removed 0 bases from V and 3 bases from J, with 6 bases in between. CDR3 size: 13 residues. The DNA of the CDR3 is TGCGCCAGCAGCTTGGCTGGAGACACTGAAGCTTTCTTT. Residues: CASSLAGDTEAFF.

The rearrangement joins TRBV12-1 to TRBJ2-7; the table's D call TRBD2 went unverified against the DNA. TRBV12-1 is a pseudogene segment. This CDR3 has 19 amino acids. The CDR3 bases are TGTGCCAGCAGGATCGCGGCGGGACTAGCGGGTAACACAGACTACGAGCAGTACTTC. Amino acids: CASRIAAGLAGNTDYEQYF.

A note on this clone: Other DNA sequences in this specimen translate into the identical CDR3. The CDR3 sequence: CASSYTGVTGELFF. In DNA form, the CDR3 reads TGTGCCAGCAGTTACACGGGAGTTACCGGGGAGCTGTTTTTT. The chain recombines TRBV6-5 with TRBJ2-2, with a possible D match to TRBD2 (6 bases). V lost 2 bases and J lost 5, with 9 bases in between. CDR1 is MNHEY and CDR2 is SVGAGI in the germline V gene. The CDR3 length is 14 residues.

The chain employs TRBV28 and TRBJ1-5; D may be TRBD1 (5 bases). V lost 4 bases and J 2 bases, leaving 15 bases between the germline ends. Germline CDR1 reads MDHEN; CDR2 reads SYDVKM. The CDR3 sequence is 16 residues long. DNA for the CDR3: TGTGCCAGCAGTTCCGAGACAGAGTCAGGCAATCAGCCCCAGCATTTT. Protein: CASSSETESGNQPQHF.

This chain links TRBV27 with TRBJ1-2, with a weak D call TRBD1 (5 bases). The CDR3 has 16 amino acids. CDR1 is MNHEY, CDR2 SMNVEV, per germline (reference sequence). V was cut by 5 bases and J by 8 bases, with 24 bases left in between. The CDR3 loop is CASSPYAGLLTGGYTF. CDR3 DNA: TGTGCCAGCAGTCCGTACGCGGGACTACTAACGGGAGGCTACACCTTC.

This rearrangement joins TRBV11-3 to TRBJ2-7, with a possible D match to TRBD2 (5 bases). Trimming pared 5 bases from V and 3 bases from J, leaving 8 bases between. Germline CDR1 and CDR2: SGHNT and YENEEA. The CDR3 sequence is 12 residues long. CDR3: CASSNGGYEQYF. CDR3 nucleotide sequence: TGTGCCAGCAGCAACGGAGGCTACGAGCAGTACTTC.

This chain links TRBV5-4 with TRBJ2-3; TRBD2 aligns across 12 bases. With V trimmed by 4 bases and J by 3 bases, 6 bases remained unmatched. Germline V gene lookup returns CDR1 SGHNT and CDR2 YYREEE (reference sequence). This CDR3 has 16 residues. CDR3 sequence (DNA): TGTGCCAGCAGCCAAAGACTAGCGGGAGAAACAGATACGCAGTATTTT. Translation gives CASSQRLAGETDTQYF.

The chain couples TRBV7-9 to TRBJ2-2; possible D gene TRBD1, 5 bases. CDR1 and CDR2 from the germline V gene are SEHNR and FQNEAQ (reference sequence). The CDR3 contains 13 residues. The V gene lost 7 bases and the J gene lost 5 bases, with 11 bases spanning the gap. The CDR3 DNA reads TGTGCCAGCATGCCAGGGTCGACCGGGGAGCTGTTTTTT. Its translation: CASMPGSTGELFF.

The rearrangement links TRBV11-2 to TRBJ2-7; D not certain. Germline CDR1 SGHAT, CDR2 FQNNGV. The CDR3 consists of 13 residues. Trimming took 5 bases from V and 0 from J, leaving 8 bases between them. The CDR3 loop is CASSGLVSYEQYF. The CDR3 DNA follows: TGTGCCAGCAGCGGTCTAGTCTCCTACGAGCAGTACTTC.

This chain uses TRBV10-3 with TRBJ2-7, with D maybe TRBD2 (5 bases). Trimming shortened V by 3 bases and J by 1 base, and 16 bases separated the two germline ends. Per the germline V gene, CDR1 is ENHRY and CDR2 is SYGVKD. The CDR3 has 16 residues. The DNA for the CDR3 is TGTGCCATCAGTGATGCAGGACGGAGGACTTCCTACGAGCAGTACTTC. Translated: CAISDAGRRTSYEQYF.

V gene TRBV27 combines with J gene TRBJ1-2; D remains ambiguous. The CDR3 length is 12 residues. Germline-derived CDR1 and CDR2 are MNHEY and SMNVEV (reference sequence). V was trimmed by 5 bases and J by 0 bases, leaving 4 bases between them. CDR3 residues: CASSAANYGYTF. The CDR3 DNA reads TGTGCCAGCAGTGCAGCTAACTATGGCTACACCTTC.

The chain employs TRBV7-2 and TRBJ1-5; D not certain. This CDR3 is 15 amino acids long. V was clipped by 5 bases and J by 1 base, with 12 bases between them. CDR1 SGHTA and CDR2 FQGNSA come from the germline V gene. This CDR3 is CASSNYGESNQPQHF. CDR3 sequence (DNA): TGTGCCAGCAGCAATTACGGGGAGAGCAATCAGCCCCAGCATTTT.

The chain couples TRBV5-6 to TRBJ2-1; TRBD2 matches 9 bases. CDR1 SGHDT and CDR2 YYEEEE come from the germline V gene. The V segment lost 1 base and the J segment 4 bases; nucleotides outside the gene matches: 6. The CDR3 is 16 amino acids. CDR3 nucleotides: TGTGCCAGCAGCTTGTCTGGACTAGCGTATTACAATGAGCAGTTCTTC. This gives the protein CASSLSGLAYYNEQFF.

The chain joins TRBV15 to TRBJ2-3; D remains ambiguous. This CDR3 spans 14 amino acids. The V gene's germline CDR1 is LNHNV and CDR2 YYDKDF (reference sequence). The V end lost 0 bases, the J end lost 3 bases, and 7 bases lay between the germline ends. CDR3 nucleotide sequence: TGTGCCACCAGCAGAGATTTAACTACAGATACGCAGTATTTT. Its protein product is CATSRDLTTDTQYF.

The genes are TRBV6-5 and TRBJ1-5; D unclear. The CDR3 is 13 residues long. Deletions cut 5 bases from V and 7 bases from J, with 12 bases between. Germline CDR1 MNHEY, CDR2 SVGAGI. In nucleotides, the CDR3 is TGTGCCAGCAGTACGTCCAGGAACCAGCCCCAGCATTTT. This sequence encodes CASSTSRNQPQHF.

The chain has TRBV6-5 and TRBJ2-3, with TRBD2 as a possible D gene (6 bases). Germline V gene data show CDR1 as MNHEY and CDR2 as SVGAGI. This CDR3 region has 15 residues. Trimming removed 6 bases from V and 1 base from J, with 14 bases in between. CDR3 region: CASSSPGTGTDTQYF. The DNA for the CDR3 is TGTGCCAGCAGCTCCCCCGGGACTGGCACAGATACGCAGTATTTT.

In DNA form, the CDR3 reads TGCAGTGCTGGACTGGTTAGCCAGCAGTACTTC. It translates to CSAGLVSQQYF. The chain carries TRBV20-1 and TRBJ2-7; tentatively, D is TRBD2 (5 bases). The CDR3 runs 11 residues. The V end was cut by 5 bases, the J end by 8 bases, with 13 bases between. Germline assignment: CDR1 DFQATT and CDR2 SNEGSKA (reference sequence).

The J gene is TRBJ2-7, the V gene TRBV11-3; 8 nucleotides align to TRBD1. Germline-derived CDR1 and CDR2 are SGHNT and YENEEA. The V gene end was trimmed by 6 bases and the J gene end by 5 bases; junction bases not matched to a gene: 6. The CDR3 consists of 13 residues. CDR3 residues: CASSGQGANEQYF. CDR3 DNA sequence: TGTGCCAGCAGTGGCCAGGGGGCTAACGAGCAGTACTTC.

The chain is built from TRBV4-3 and TRBJ1-1, with a tentative D call TRBD1 (6 bases). CDR3 length equals 15 residues. Germline assignment: CDR1 LGHNA and CDR2 YSLEER. V lost 1 base, J lost 4 bases, and 13 bases lay in between. The CDR3 nucleotides read TGCGCCAGCAGCCAAGCTACAGGGTCAGGCACTGAAGCTTTCTTT. Translated, it gives CASSQATGSGTEAFF.